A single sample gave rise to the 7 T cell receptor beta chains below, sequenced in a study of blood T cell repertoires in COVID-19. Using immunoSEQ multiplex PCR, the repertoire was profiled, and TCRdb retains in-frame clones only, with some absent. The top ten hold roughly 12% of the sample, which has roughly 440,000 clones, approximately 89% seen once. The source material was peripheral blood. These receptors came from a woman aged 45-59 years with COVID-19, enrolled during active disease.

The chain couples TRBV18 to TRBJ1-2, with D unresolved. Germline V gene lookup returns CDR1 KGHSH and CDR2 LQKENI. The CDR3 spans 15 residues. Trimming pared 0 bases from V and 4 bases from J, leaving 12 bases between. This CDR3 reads CASSPPVGEGYGYTF. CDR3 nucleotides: TGTGCCAGCTCACCACCGGTTGGAGAGGGCTATGGCTACACCTTC.

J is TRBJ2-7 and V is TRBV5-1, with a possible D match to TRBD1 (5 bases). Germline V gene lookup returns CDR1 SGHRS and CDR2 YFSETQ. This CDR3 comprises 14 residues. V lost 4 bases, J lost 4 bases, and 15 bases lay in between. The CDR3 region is CASSPNQRQYEQYF. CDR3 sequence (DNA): TGCGCCAGCAGCCCGAACCAACGACAGTACGAGCAGTACTTC.

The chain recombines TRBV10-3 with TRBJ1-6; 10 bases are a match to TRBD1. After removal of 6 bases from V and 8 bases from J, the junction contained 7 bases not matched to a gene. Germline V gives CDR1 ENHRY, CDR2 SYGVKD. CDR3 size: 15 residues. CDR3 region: CAISGDRGPDSPLHF. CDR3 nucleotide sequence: TGTGCCATCAGCGGAGACAGGGGGCCTGATTCACCCCTCCACTTT.

The chain's CDR3 is CASMPQGKDTEAFF. Here the CDR3 DNA reads TGTGCCAGCATGCCACAGGGAAAAGACACTGAAGCTTTCTTT. The chain joins TRBV27 to TRBJ1-1, with D maybe TRBD1 (6 bases). The V and J ends lost 7 bases and 3 bases respectively, with 15 bases between them. CDR3 length: 14 amino acids. Germline-derived CDR1 and CDR2 are MNHEY and SMNVEV (reference sequence).

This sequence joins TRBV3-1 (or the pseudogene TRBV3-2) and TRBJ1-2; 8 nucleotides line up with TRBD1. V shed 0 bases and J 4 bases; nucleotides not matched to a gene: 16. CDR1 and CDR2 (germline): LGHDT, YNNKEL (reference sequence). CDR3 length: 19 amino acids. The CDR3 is CASSQEYLAGGVSAYGYTF. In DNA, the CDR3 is TGTGCCAGCAGCCAAGAGTATTTAGCAGGGGGCGTCTCTGCCTATGGCTACACCTTC.

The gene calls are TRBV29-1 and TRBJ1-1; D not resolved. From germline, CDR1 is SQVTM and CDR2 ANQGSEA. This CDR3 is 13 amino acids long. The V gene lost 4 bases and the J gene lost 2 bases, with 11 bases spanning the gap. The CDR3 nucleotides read TGCAGCGTTGTTCCGGGTGGCAACACTGAAGCTTTCTTT. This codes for CSVVPGGNTEAFF.

The CDR3 DNA reads as TGTGCCAGCAGTTCCCCTTCCAGGCCCAAGGAGTTCTTC. It encodes CASSSPSRPKEFF. The chain couples TRBV27 to TRBJ2-1; no definite D call. The germline V and J ends were trimmed by 4 bases and 14 bases, with 18 bases remaining between them. The CDR3 is 13 amino acids. Germline V gives CDR1 MNHEY, CDR2 SMNVEV (reference sequence).